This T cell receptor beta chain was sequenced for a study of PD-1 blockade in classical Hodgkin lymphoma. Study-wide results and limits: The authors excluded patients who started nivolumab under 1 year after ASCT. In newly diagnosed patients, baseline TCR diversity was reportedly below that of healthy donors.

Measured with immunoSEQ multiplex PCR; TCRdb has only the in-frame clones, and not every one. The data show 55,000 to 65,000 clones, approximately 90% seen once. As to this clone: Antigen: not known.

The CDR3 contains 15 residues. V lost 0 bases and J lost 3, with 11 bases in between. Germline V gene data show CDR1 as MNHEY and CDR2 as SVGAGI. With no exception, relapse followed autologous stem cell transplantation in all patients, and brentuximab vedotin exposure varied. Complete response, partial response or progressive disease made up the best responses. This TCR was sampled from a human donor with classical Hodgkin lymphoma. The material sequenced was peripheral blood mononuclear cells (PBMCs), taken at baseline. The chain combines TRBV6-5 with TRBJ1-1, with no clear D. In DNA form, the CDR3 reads TGTGCCAGCAGTTACTCGAACCGACGGTACACTGAAGCTTTCTTT. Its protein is CASSYSNRRYTEAFF.